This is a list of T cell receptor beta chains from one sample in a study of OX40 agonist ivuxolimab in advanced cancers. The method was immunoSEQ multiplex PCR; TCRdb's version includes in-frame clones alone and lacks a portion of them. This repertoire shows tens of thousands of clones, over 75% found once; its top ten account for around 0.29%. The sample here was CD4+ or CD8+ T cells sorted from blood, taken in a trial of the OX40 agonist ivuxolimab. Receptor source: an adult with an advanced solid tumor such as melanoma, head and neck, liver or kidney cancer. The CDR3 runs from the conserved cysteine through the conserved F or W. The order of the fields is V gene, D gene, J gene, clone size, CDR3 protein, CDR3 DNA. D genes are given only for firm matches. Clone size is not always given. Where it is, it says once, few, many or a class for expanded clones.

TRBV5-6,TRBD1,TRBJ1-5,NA,CASSADGQVNQPQHF,TGTGCCAGCAGCGCAGATGGACAGGTTAATCAGCCCCAGCATTTT
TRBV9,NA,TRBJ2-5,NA,CASSALGGAGTQYF,TGTGCCAGCAGCGCCCTGGGGGGAGCAGGGACCCAGTACTTC
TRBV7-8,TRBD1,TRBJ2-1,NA,CASSLGQGSYNEQFF,TGTGCCAGCAGCTTGGGACAGGGGTCTTACAATGAGCAGTTCTTC
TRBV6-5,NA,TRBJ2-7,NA,CASSYSSTSTYEQYF,TGTGCCAGCAGTTACTCGAGTACGTCTACGTACGAGCAGTACTTC
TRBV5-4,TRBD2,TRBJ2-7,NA,CASSGVGGGEQYF,TGTGCCAGCAGCGGCGTGGGGGGAGGGGAGCAGTACTTC
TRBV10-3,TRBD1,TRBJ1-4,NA,CAISEGQAEEKLFF,TGTGCCATCAGTGAGGGACAGGCCGAAGAAAAACTGTTTTTT
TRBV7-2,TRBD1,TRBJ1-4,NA,CASSSLGQGGEKLFF,TGTGCCAGCAGTTCCTTGGGACAGGGAGGTGAAAAACTGTTTTTT
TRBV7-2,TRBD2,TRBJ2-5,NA,CASSTSIAGGLKTQYF,TGTGCCAGCAGCACTAGTATAGCGGGGGGGCTGAAGACCCAGTACTTC
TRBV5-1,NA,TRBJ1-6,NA,CASSFDLLYNSPLHF,TGCGCCAGCAGCTTTGACCTACTCTATAATTCACCCCTCCACTTT
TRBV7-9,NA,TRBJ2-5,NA,CASSLRGGQGSETQYF,TGTGCCAGCAGCTTAAGGGGAGGCCAGGGGTCGGAGACCCAGTACTTC
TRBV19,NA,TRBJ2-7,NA,CASSIRGDRVYEQYF,TGTGCCAGTAGTATCAGAGGGGACCGGGTCTACGAGCAGTACTTC
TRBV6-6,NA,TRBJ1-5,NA,CASRGGQQAQPQHF,TGTGCCAGTCGAGGGGGGCAACAAGCTCAGCCCCAGCATTTT
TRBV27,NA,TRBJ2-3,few,CASSLGGVSTDTQYF,TGTGCCAGCAGTTTAGGGGGTGTCAGCACAGATACGCAGTATTTT
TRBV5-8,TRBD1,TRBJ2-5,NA,CASSLGNRDRGQTQYF,TGTGCCAGCAGCTTGGGAAACCGGGACAGGGGACAGACCCAGTACTTC
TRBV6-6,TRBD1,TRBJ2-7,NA,CASSYGTDYEQYF,TGTGCCAGCAGTTACGGGACAGATTACGAGCAGTACTTC
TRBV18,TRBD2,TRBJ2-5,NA,CASSPGLAGDWETQYF,TGTGCCAGCTCACCAGGACTAGCGGGGGACTGGGAGACCCAGTACTTC
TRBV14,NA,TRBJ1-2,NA,CASSHITTHYGYTF,TGTGCCAGCAGCCATATAACCACACACTATGGCTACACCTTC
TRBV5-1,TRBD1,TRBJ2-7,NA,CASSSGQSPYEQYF,TGCGCCAGCAGCTCGGGACAGTCCCCCTACGAGCAGTACTTC
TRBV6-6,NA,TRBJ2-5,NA,CASSYGSQVGETQYF,TGTGCCAGCAGTTACGGCTCCCAGGTAGGGGAGACCCAGTACTTC
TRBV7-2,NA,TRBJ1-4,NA,CASSLGGNNNEKLFF,TGTGCCAGCAGCTTAGGCGGTAATAATAATGAAAAACTGTTTTTT
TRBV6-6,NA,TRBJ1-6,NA,CASSYNQGEYNSPLHF,TGTGCCAGCAGTTACAACCAAGGAGAGTATAATTCACCCCTCCACTTT
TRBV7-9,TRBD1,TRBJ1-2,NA,CASSPSQTGNYGYTF,TGTGCCAGCAGCCCCTCCCAGACAGGGAACTATGGCTACACCTTC
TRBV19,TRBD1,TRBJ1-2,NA,CASSIERGTGGQGYGYTF,TGTGCCAGTAGTATAGAGAGGGGGACAGGAGGCCAGGGCTATGGCTACACCTTC
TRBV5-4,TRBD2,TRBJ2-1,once,CASSSGLAIDNEQFF,TGTGCCAGCAGCTCCGGACTAGCGATTGACAATGAGCAGTTCTTC
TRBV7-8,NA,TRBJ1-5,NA,CASSPQGRSNQPQHF,TGTGCCAGCAGTCCACAGGGTCGTAGCAATCAGCCCCAGCATTTT
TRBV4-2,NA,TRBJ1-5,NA,CASSQDRNQPQHF,TGTGCCAGCAGCCAAGATCGGAATCAGCCCCAGCATTTT
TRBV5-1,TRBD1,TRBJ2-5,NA,CASSPGSTGVGETQYF,TGCGCCAGCAGCCCCGGGTCAACAGGGGTGGGAGAGACCCAGTACTTC
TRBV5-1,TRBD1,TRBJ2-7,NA,CASSITGTGVEEQYF,TGCGCCAGCAGCATTACCGGGACAGGGGTCGAGGAGCAGTACTTC
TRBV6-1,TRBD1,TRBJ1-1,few,CASRDRAPTEAFF,TGTGCCAGCAGAGACAGGGCCCCCACTGAAGCTTTCTTT
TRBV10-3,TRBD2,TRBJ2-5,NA,CAISDSQRGGEETQYF,TGTGCCATCAGTGATTCGCAGCGGGGGGGCGAGGAGACCCAGTACTTC
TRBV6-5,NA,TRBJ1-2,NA,CASSTGGYTF,TGTGCCAGCTCGACAGGCGGCTACACCTTC
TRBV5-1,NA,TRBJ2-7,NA,CASSLGRANSPEQYF,TGCGCCAGCAGCTTGGGTAGAGCCAATTCTCCCGAGCAGTACTTC
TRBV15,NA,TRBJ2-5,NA,CATSRDFRETQYF,TGTGCCACCAGCAGAGATTTCCGGGAGACCCAGTACTTC
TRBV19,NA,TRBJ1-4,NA,CASGYDPDGETNEKLFF,TGTGCCAGTGGATACGATCCGGACGGGGAGACAAATGAAAAACTGTTTTTT
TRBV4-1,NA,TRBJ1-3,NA,CASNVGDGNTIYF,TGCGCCAGCAACGTTGGGGATGGAAACACCATATATTTT
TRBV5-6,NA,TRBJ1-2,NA,CASSLAGGSGYTF,TGTGCCAGCAGCTTGGCGGGGGGTAGTGGCTACACCTTC
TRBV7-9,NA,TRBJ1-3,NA,CASRRDTTSGNTIYF,TGTGCCAGCAGACGAGACACAACCTCTGGAAACACCATATATTTT
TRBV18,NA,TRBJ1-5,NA,CASSAPSDQPQHF,TGTGCCAGCTCTGCTCCCAGTGATCAGCCCCAGCATTTT
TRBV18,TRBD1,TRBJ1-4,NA,CASSPPGQGGEKLFF,TGTGCCAGCTCACCTCCGGGACAGGGTGGGGAAAAACTGTTTTTT
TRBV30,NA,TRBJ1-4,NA,CAWSHTGRNEKLFF,TGTGCCTGGAGCCATACAGGGCGGAATGAAAAACTGTTTTTT
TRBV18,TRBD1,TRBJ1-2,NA,CASSLGQGRAYTF,TGTGCCAGCTCCTTGGGACAGGGACGCGCCTACACCTTC
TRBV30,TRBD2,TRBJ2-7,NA,CAWSAPLAGGHRYF,TGTGCCTGGAGTGCCCCCCTAGCGGGGGGGCATAGGTACTTC
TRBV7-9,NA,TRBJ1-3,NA,CASSFFRGSSGNTIYF,TGTGCCAGCAGCTTCTTCCGGGGTTCATCTGGAAACACCATATATTTT
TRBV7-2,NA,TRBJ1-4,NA,CASTSGVADTQKLFF,TGTGCCAGCACCTCCGGTGTGGCGGACACTCAAAAACTGTTTTTT
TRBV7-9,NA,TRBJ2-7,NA,CASSLNRGLIEQYF,TGTGCCAGCAGCTTAAACAGGGGACTCATCGAGCAGTACTTC
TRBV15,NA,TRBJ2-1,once,CATSRGQGANEQFF,TGTGCCACCAGCAGAGGGCAGGGAGCCAATGAGCAGTTCTTC
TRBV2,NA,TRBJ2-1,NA,CASSVVQGGDEQFF,TGTGCCAGCAGTGTAGTGCAGGGTGGCGATGAGCAGTTCTTC
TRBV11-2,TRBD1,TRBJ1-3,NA,CASSLDRVYGNTIYF,TGTGCCAGCAGCTTGGACAGGGTCTATGGAAACACCATATATTTT
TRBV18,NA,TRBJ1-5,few,CASSQGKGNQPQHF,TGTGCCAGCTCACAGGGGAAAGGCAATCAGCCCCAGCATTTT
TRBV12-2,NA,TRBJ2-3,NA,CASRLDQMGWGTDTQYF,TGTGCAAGTCGCTTAGATCAGATGGGGTGGGGCACAGATACGCAGTATTTT
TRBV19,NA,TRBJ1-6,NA,CASSPRQNSPLHF,TGTGCCAGTAGTCCCCGACAGAATTCACCCCTCCACTTT
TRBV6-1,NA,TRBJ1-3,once,CASSDQGLGNTIYF,TGTGCCAGCAGTGATCAGGGGCTGGGAAACACCATATATTTT
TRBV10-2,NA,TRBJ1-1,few,CATLLGELGSAEAFF,TGCGCCACATTATTAGGGGAGTTGGGTAGCGCTGAAGCTTTCTTT
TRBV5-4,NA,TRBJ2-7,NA,CASSLQPDYEQYF,TGTGCCAGCAGCTTACAGCCGGACTACGAGCAGTACTTC
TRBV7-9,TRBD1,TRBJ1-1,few,CASRGGANTEAFF,TGTGCCAGCAGAGGGGGCGCGAACACTGAAGCTTTCTTT
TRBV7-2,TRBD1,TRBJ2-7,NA,CASSLAETGNKYF,TGTGCCAGCAGCTTAGCGGAGACAGGGAATAAGTACTTC
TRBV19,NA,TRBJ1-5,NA,CASKRERGNQPQHF,TGTGCCAGTAAGAGGGAAAGGGGGAATCAGCCCCAGCATTTT